Given below is one T cell receptor (beta chain) in context. Its antigen is currently unknown. The junction had 3 bases not matched to a gene; V was cut back by 4 bases and J by 0 bases. Looked up from germline, CDR1 is SGHRS and CDR2 is YFSETQ. The CDR3 consists of 15 residues. The repertoire was sequenced with immunoSEQ multiplex PCR; TCRdb's copy has only in-frame clones and lacks some. The sample has more than 1 million clones; about 80% are singletons. This entry belongs to a study of shared clonotypes between healthy human individuals. Notes on the study in general: The genetic and exposure-history diversity represented was limited by few donors. Deeper or shallower sequencing was expected to change how clonotypes are shared among donors.

The sample comprised memory CD4+ T cells from PBMCs. As for subset: CD45RA-negative fraction. The clonotype was recovered from a man in his late teens or twenties in good health. Some clones in this sample may be carry-over from other donors' samples. J is TRBJ2-7 and V is TRBV5-1, with 11 bases fitting TRBD2. The CDR3 DNA reads TGCGCCAGCAGCAGACTAGCGGGAAGCTCCTACGAGCAGTACTTC. The encoded protein is CASSRLAGSSYEQYF.